This T cell receptor beta chain was sequenced for a study of T-cell memory formation after mild COVID-19 (dated by TCRdb to about 2021). Study-wide context: TCR sequence clusters from the two donors were largely donor specific. Longitudinal TCRalpha and TCRbeta repertoire sequencing tracked T-cell clones expanding and contracting after mild COVID-19 in two donors. The cohort comprised two young, previously healthy adult volunteers, one female and one male. On the study overall, not on this receptor specifically: Clones contracting from day 15 to 85 had balanced CD4/CD8 phenotypes, while a second wave expanding from day 15 to 37 was biased towards CD4+. Contracting CD4+ clones appeared mostly in the CM and EM memory subsets, whereas CD8+ clones were enriched in EMRA. Only two mild cases were covered in the study, and larger cohorts including severe cases with pre-infection samples were considered necessary. The second-wave clones that peaked on day 37 were not confirmed to be SARS-CoV-2 specific. The detection of some responding clones in pre-infection memory suggests that pre-existing cross-reactive memory T cells joined the SARS-CoV-2 response.

Deletion took 3 bases off V and 6 bases off J, with a span of 12 bases between the germline ends. The CDR3 goes from the cysteine to the phenylalanine over 13 residues. The read is trimmed to its CDR3 DNA, 39 bases read in frame from base 1. CDR1 SGDLS and CDR2 YYNGEE are derived from the germline V gene. This clonotype was observed a handful of times. Its antigen is still unknown. Within one base of it there is no much larger clone, and no base qualities were kept. TCRdb lists the instrument as Illumina NovaSeq 6000. TCRalpha and TCRbeta cDNA libraries were constructed by 5'RACE with constant-segment primers, with sample barcodes and unique molecular identifiers being introduced. RNA was extracted from every sample with Trizol reagent. Libraries were amplified in two PCR steps, with a second sample barcode and Illumina TruSeq adapters added in the second step. Sequencing of the libraries was done on an Illumina NovaSeq, producing 2 x 150 bp paired-end reads. The authors processed their data as follows. Reads were demultiplexed and collapsed into UMI-guided consensus sequences with migec v1.2.7. Using mixcr v2.1.11, UMI consensuses were aligned to TRA and TRB V and J templates and then assembled into clonotypes. A clonotype was counted as expanded or contracted only if both edgeR and NoisET called the change significant, with noise models trained on biological replicates. For edgeR calls, the cutoffs were a false discovery rate-adjusted p below 0.01 and a log2 fold-change threshold of 1. As an exploratory analysis of dynamics, max-normalized trajectories of the 1000 most abundant clonotypes were examined by PCA with hierarchical clustering. Separately sequenced CD4+ and CD8+ repertoires were used to assign a CD4 or CD8 phenotype to each responding clone. The public reads were reanalyzed by TCRdb: fastp trimming at Q25, MiXCR alignment, in-frame beta chains only. Each entry merges the rows of one CDR3 protein and shows their most common DNA and genes. These V and J calls derive from TCRdb rather than the authors' analysis. This sample gives some 440,000 distinct CDR3 sequences in total; roughly 23% of them show up just once. Approximately 12% of the sample rests with the top ten.

Ficoll-Paque density gradient centrifugation was the method used to isolate PBMCs. The clonotype was recovered from an adult woman who had mild COVID-19 (a few samples of this study predate the infection). The sample titles of this study are shuffled in the database, so cell type and time point are left out; the donor was told from shared clones. The material sequenced was PBMCs or a T cell subset sorted from them (not recorded which). The sequence joins TRBV9 to TRBJ1-1, with TRBD1 tentatively as D gene (5 bases match). The nucleotide sequence reads TGTGCCAGCAGCGCTGGAGTGGGGCCTGAAGCTTTCTTT. Translated, it gives CASSAGVGPEAFF. The full variable domain, with segments outside the CDR3 supplied by the reference TRBV9 and TRBJ1-1 proteins, appears as DSGVTQTPKHLITATGQRVTLRCSPRSGDLSVYWYQQSLDQGLQFLIQYYNGEERAKGNILERFSAQQFPDLHSELNLSSLELGDSALYFCASSAGVGPEAFFGQGTRLTVV.